The T cell receptor beta chain described here comes from a study of T cells after yellow fever vaccination (dated by TCRdb to between 2018 and 2021). As for the study more broadly: The SMART-Seq v4 Ultra Low Input RNA kit was used to prepare libraries from fractions with low cell numbers. To track T-cell clones before and after primary and booster YFV17D yellow fever vaccination, bulk TCR alpha and beta repertoires were sequenced longitudinally. The cohort comprised two healthy male donors, one aged 18 to 29 and one aged 30 to 40 years. Blood samples were taken at several timepoints before and after primary and secondary immunization, and bulk PBMC replicates and cell subsets were isolated. Findings and caveats that apply to the study as a whole: A small share of clonotypes occurred in both CD4 and CD8 compartments, likely arising from convergent recombination. The study included only two donors, which limits how far the findings can be generalized. Computational filtering was needed because FACS-sorted repertoires could contain abundant contaminating clonotypes from the bulk population. The secondary T-cell response was weaker than the primary response but faster, peaking on day 5 instead of day 15. After the booster, most clones that had expanded after primary vaccination were detected again (approximately 96% of CD4 and roughly nine tenths of CD8), suggesting broad maintenance of memory.

TCR cDNA was synthesized by 5'RACE template switching, through which a universal primer site and unique molecular identifiers were introduced. Priming of cDNA synthesis was performed from both the TCR alpha and TCR beta constant segments. Libraries were amplified in two PCR steps, with sample barcodes and sequencing adapters added in the second step. Sequencing of libraries was performed on Illumina HiSeq 2500 (2x100 bp) or NovaSeq (2x150 bp). The authors' analysis ran thus. MIGEC handled demultiplexing of reads and collapsing into UMI consensus sequences, while MiXCR performed V(D)J alignment. Vaccine-responding clonotypes were defined with edgeR using replicate PBMC samples, requiring FDR below 0.01 and a log2 fold change above 5 up to day 15. Each bulk clonotype was labeled CD4 or CD8 based on which sequenced repertoire, CD4 or CD8, contained the clonotype at higher abundance. NS4B-specific clonotypes were defined as those at least 10-fold enriched in dextramer-positive over dextramer-negative fractions; CD4-biased clonotypes were excluded. Starting from the raw public reads, TCRdb applied fastp trimming at Q25, assembled clones with MiXCR and retained in-frame beta chains. Rows are unified per CDR3 protein, each entry keeping the most common DNA and genes. TCRdb, rather than the study authors, made the V and J calls. The sample data list roughly 96,000 distinct CDR3 sequences, and about 8.8% of these were observed just once. The top ten constitute 16% of the sample.

From the cysteine through the phenylalanine, the CDR3 covers 15 amino acids. Of the read, only the CDR3 DNA is kept; its 45 bases are in frame from base 1. Trimming leaves V shorter by 3 bases and J shorter by 3 bases, with the junction holding 2 bases beyond the gene matches. Per the germline V gene, MRHNA is the CDR1 and SNTAGT is the CDR2. The treatment or condition tag for this specimen amounts to: live attenuated yellow fever vaccine strain. A standard Ficoll-Paque protocol was used to isolate PBMCs from peripheral blood. Epitope-specific CD8 T cells were sorted using a dextramer loaded with the yellow fever NS4B epitope peptide, with anti-CD3 and anti-CD8 staining. TriZol was used to extract RNA from bulk PBMCs, CD4 and CD8 fractions, and dextramer-positive and dextramer-negative fractions. This clonotype was found many times. The record has no base qualities; no much larger clone is one base away.

The sequence is built from TRBV6-4 and TRBJ2-2, with TRBD2 matching 9 junction bases. This clonotype was obtained from a man aged 18 to 29 who received the YFV17D yellow fever vaccine. The sequencing here drew on CD8+ T cells not binding an NS4B(214-222) dextramer, sorted from PBMCs, taken around 14 days after the first yellow fever vaccination. The cell subset or site label here, explained by the study, means: NS4B epitope dextramer-negative CD8 T cells. CDR3 sequence: CASSERGGDTGELFF. The nucleotide sequence reads as follows: TGTGCCAGCAGTGAGCGGGGGGGCGACACCGGGGAGCTGTTTTTT.